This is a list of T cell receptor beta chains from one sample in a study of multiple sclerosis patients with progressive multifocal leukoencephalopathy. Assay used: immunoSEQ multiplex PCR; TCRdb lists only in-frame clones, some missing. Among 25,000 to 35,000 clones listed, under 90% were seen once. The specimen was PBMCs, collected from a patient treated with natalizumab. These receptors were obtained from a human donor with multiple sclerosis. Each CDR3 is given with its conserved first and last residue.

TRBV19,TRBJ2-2,CASSILAGVGTGELFF
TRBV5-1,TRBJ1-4,CASSLGDREKLFF
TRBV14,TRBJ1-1,CASSRQLNTEAFF
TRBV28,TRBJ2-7,CASSFPGLIHEQYF
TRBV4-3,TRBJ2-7,CASSQDLGGRAFSEQYF
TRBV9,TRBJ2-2,CASSVGGNTGELFF
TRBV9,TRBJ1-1,CASSVAGRDTEAFF
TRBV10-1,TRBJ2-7,CASSERFLAGGPGSNEQYF
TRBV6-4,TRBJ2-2,CASSRDLANTGELFF
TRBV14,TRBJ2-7,CASSPTRTSGTEQYF
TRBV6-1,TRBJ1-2,CASSELRGRKAYGYTF
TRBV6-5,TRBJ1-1,CASSYDSNTEAFF
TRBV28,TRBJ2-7,CASSLTGQGTYEQYF
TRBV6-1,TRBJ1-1,CASSDGSLGAFF
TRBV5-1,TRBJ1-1,CASSLDRGNTEAFF
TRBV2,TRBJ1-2,CASTRGMDRFYGYTF
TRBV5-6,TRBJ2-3,CASRPGADTQYF
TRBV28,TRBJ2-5,CASSFGETQYF
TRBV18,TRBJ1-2,CASSPRGTDGYTF
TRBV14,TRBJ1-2,CASSRGQGYGYTF
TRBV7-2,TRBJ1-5,CASSSGQGSAFYQPQHF
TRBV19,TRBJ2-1,CASSILRGQGEQFF
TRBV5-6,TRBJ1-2,CASSLGIDRAYGYTF
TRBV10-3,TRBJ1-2,CAISETGGRGYGYTF
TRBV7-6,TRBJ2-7,CASSLDHGQSYEQYF
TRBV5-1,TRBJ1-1,CASSLMGHGQGTEAFF
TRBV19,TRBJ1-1,CATSRDVYAEAFF
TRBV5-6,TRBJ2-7,CASSVIREIPYEQYF
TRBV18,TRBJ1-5,CASSLGTGVQPQHF
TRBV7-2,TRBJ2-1,CASSLNPGQSNNEQFF
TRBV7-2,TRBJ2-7,CASSLTGGDEQYF
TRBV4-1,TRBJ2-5,CASSQDGPGQQETQYF
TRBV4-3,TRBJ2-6,CASNQDGGLSGANVLTF
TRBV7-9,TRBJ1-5,CASSLDRDYGQPQHF
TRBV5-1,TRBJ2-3,CASTDRSTDTQYF
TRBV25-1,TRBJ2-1,CASSDREEQFF
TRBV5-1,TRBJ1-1,CASSFSTVNTEAFF
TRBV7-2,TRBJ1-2,CASSLEGWTGYTF
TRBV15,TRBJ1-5,CATSSTPGAVQPQHF
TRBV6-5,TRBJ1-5,CASRQDRVRQPQHF
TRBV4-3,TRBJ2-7,CASSQAGGFEQYF
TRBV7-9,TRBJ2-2,CASSPHGRRGTGELFF
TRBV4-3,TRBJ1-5,CASSATPGQGVYSNQPQHF
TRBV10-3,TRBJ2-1,CAISNLAGGQSSYNEQFF
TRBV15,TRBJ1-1,CATSFGNTEAFF
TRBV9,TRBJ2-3,CASSPRQTISSTDTQYF
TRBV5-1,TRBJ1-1,CASSLGGGGDTEAFF
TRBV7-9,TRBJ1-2,CASLGGDYGYTF
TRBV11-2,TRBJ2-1,CASSLGKGGSEQFF
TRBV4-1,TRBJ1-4,CASRGGGGDEKLFF
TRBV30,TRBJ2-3,CAWSVARTSGVTDTQYF